This TCR beta chain was sequenced for a study of blood T cell repertoires in COVID-19. Generated by immunoSEQ multiplex PCR, the TCRdb table keeps only in-frame clones and is missing some. The table has 150,000 to 200,000 clones, around 84% seen once. V trimming: 4 bases; J trimming: 2 bases; junction bases outside the gene matches: 11. CDR3 length equals 17 residues. Looked up from germline, CDR1 is KGHDR and CDR2 is SFDVKD. The V gene is TRBV24-1, the J gene TRBJ2-3; 7 bases agree with TRBD1. This TCR was recovered from a man aged 35-49 years with active or convalescent COVID-19. The sequencing input was peripheral blood. The CDR3 DNA reads as TGTGCCACCAGTGACATACGGGACAGCCTGACCACAGATACGCAGTATTTT. It yields the protein CATSDIRDSLTTDTQYF.